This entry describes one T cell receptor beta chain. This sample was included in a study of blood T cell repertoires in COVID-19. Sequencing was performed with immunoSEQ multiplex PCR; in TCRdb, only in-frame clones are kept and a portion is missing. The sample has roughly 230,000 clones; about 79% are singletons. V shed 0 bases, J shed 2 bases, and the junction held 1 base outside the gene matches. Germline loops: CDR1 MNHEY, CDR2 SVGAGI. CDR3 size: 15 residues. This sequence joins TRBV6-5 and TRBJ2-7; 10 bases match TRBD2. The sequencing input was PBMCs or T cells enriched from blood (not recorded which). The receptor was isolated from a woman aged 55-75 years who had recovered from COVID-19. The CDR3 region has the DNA TGTGCCAGCAGTTACTCCAGCGGGGGGGCCTACGAGCAGTACTTC. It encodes CASSYSSGGAYEQYF.